What follows describes a single T cell receptor beta chain. Its antigen is unknown. No much larger clonotype is one base removed from it; base qualities were not supplied. The data are from a study of technical replicates of blood from a few donors (dated by TCRdb to the late 2010s). Library generation was performed with the immunoSEQ multiplex PCR assay. TCRdb took over this immuneACCESS table, retaining in-frame rearrangements with V and J assigned. Such tables are incomplete; in checked studies, under half of the missing clones stem from an unresolved V gene, and the remainder is unexplained. The sample yields tens of thousands of clones; roughly 89% were counted once. The leading ten clones occupy 0.41% of the sample. Reading from cysteine to phenylalanine, the CDR3 counts 13 amino acids. Solely the CDR3 DNA is kept, with 39 bases framed from the first base. The V and J ends are trimmed by 3 bases and 1 base, leaving 3 bases between them. From a lookup of the germline V gene, CDR1 and CDR2 are ENHRY and SYGVKD.

Recombination linked TRBV10-3 to TRBJ2-2; the D gene remains uncertain. The TCR sequence derives from a human donor in good health. Sequenced: T cells isolated from PBMCs. The CDR3 here reads CAISEQNTGELFF. The DNA sequence is TGTGCCATCAGTGAACAGAACACCGGGGAGCTGTTTTTT.